Following are 22 T cell receptor beta chains from one sample sequenced in a study of T cells in Graves' hyperthyroidism and ophthalmopathy. Amplified TCR beta CDR3 regions derived from RNA transcripts. The TCR CDR3 first-round RT-PCR relied on the HTBI primer set. One entry per CDR3 protein, called by TCRdb with MiXCR from the multiplex PCR reads. Here the sample spans 530,000 or so distinct CDR3 sequences, roughly a sixth being singletons. The sequenced sample consisted of blood. Receptor source: a woman between 18 and 29 years old with Graves' ophthalmopathy.

This clonotype was seen more than once but under ten times. This chain joins TRBV18 and TRBJ2-7; TRBD1 aligns across 8 bases. The CDR3 totals 14 residues. Germline V gives CDR1 KGHSH, CDR2 LQKENI. Losses at the gene ends were 4 bases for V and 5 bases for J; bases not matched to a gene: 7. The CDR3 region has the DNA TGTGCCAGCTCACTACGGACAGGGAGTAACGAGCAGTACTTC. Amino acids: CASSLRTGSNEQYF.

This clonotype has more than one count but fewer than ten. The CDR3 protein is CASSFSPGQGAVKLFF. The CDR3 nucleotides are TGTGCCAGCAGCTTTTCCCCGGGACAGGGGGCGGTAAAACTGTTTTTT. This chain links TRBV7-9 with TRBJ1-4; 12 nucleotides align to TRBD1. The germline V gene has CDR1 SEHNR and CDR2 FQNEAQ (reference sequence). With V trimmed by 3 bases and J by 10 bases, 9 bases remained unmatched. The CDR3 sequence is 16 residues long.

Notes on this clonotype: A much larger clone lies a single base off, so this may be a read error. The rearrangement uses TRBV20-1 and TRBJ1-2, with D possibly being TRBD1 (5 bases). Trimming left V 6 bases short and J 8 bases short, with 13 bases between. CDR1 and CDR2 from the germline V gene are DFQATT and SNEGSKA (reference sequence). This CDR3 is built from 11 residues. The CDR3 nucleotides are TGCAGTGCCCCAGGGTCGGGGGGCTACACCTTC. It is translated as CSAPGSGGYTF.

V gene TRBV14 combines with J gene TRBJ2-1; D is possibly TRBD1 or TRBD2 (5 bases each). Germline V lookup: CDR1 SGHDN, CDR2 FVKESK. The CDR3 runs to 16 residues. V was cut by 10 bases and J by 2 bases, with 21 bases left in between. The CDR3 nucleotides read TGTGCCACCTCGAGATCGGGGCAGGCGGCCTACAATGAGCAGTTCTTC. Translated, it gives CATSRSGQAAYNEQFF.

This clonotype was picked up many times. The chain has TRBV12-3 or TRBV12-4 and TRBJ1-2; the D gene is possibly TRBD1 (5 bases). CDR3 length: 14 amino acids. Trimming removed 3 bases at V and 4 bases at J, with 12 bases between. CDR3 DNA: TGTGCCAGCAGTTTGGACAAGAATTTCTATGGCTACACCTTC. Translated: CASSLDKNFYGYTF.

This clonotype appeared many times. V is TRBV30 and J is TRBJ2-7; D may be TRBD1 (6 bases). CDR1 is GTSNPN, CDR2 SVGIG, per germline (reference sequence). Trimming pared 6 bases from V and 1 base from J, leaving 13 bases between. This CDR3 region has 13 residues. CDR3 DNA sequence: TGTGCCTGCCTAGGGGGAAGATCCTACGAGCAGTACTTC. It is translated as CACLGGRSYEQYF.

Only a few counts were recorded for this clonotype. This rearrangement joins TRBV15 to TRBJ2-7; D is undetermined. This CDR3 region has 16 residues. V gave up 5 bases and J gave up 0 bases, with 17 bases separating them. Germline V gene sequence: CDR1 LNHNV, CDR2 YYDKDF (reference sequence). The CDR3 DNA reads TGTGCCACCAGCGCAGGTGAGGTAGCTGCCTCCTACGAGCAGTACTTC. It is translated as CATSAGEVAASYEQYF.

The J gene is TRBJ2-7, the V gene TRBV7-9; D may be TRBD1 or TRBD2 (5 bases each). V was shortened by 2 bases and J by 1 base, with 15 bases between the two germline ends. The CDR3 runs to 16 residues. Germline values: CDR1 SEHNR, CDR2 FQNEAQ (reference sequence). The CDR3 reads CASSLQRGAGSYEQYF. For the CDR3, the DNA is TGTGCCAGCAGCTTACAGAGAGGGGCAGGGTCCTACGAGCAGTACTTC.

This clonotype was detected many times. The chain has TRBV11-2 and TRBJ2-7; D call uncertain. CDR1 and CDR2 (germline): SGHAT, FQNNGV. The germline V and J ends were trimmed by 5 bases and 7 bases, with 12 bases remaining between them. The CDR3 consists of 12 residues. The DNA of the CDR3 is TGTGCCAGCAGCCTGTATCCCGCGGAGCAGTACTTC. This encodes CASSLYPAEQYF.

This chain joins TRBV15 and TRBJ1-4, with D hard to call. Germline CDR1 and CDR2: LNHNV and YYDKDF (reference sequence). The V and J ends lost 4 bases and 7 bases respectively, with 22 bases between them. The CDR3 has 17 amino acids. CDR3 bases: TGTGCCACCAGCACCCCTACACGCGGGGATACTGGTGAAAAACTGTTTTTT. This encodes CATSTPTRGDTGEKLFF.

The sample holds a few counts of this clonotype. The rearrangement links TRBV6-1 to TRBJ1-1; D is perhaps TRBD1 (6 bases). Germline CDR1 MNHNS, CDR2 SASEGT. V was clipped by 10 bases and J by 3 bases, with 18 bases between them. The CDR3 runs 14 residues. The CDR3 sequence is CATRGLAGDTEAFF. For the CDR3, the DNA is TGTGCCACACGGGGGCTCGCGGGGGACACTGAAGCTTTCTTT.

This clonotype was detected ten times or more. The chain has TRBV28 and TRBJ1-1; D call uncertain. Per germline, CDR1 MDHEN and CDR2 SYDVKM. The CDR3 runs to 16 residues. V was trimmed by 1 base and J by 1 base, leaving 13 bases between them. The CDR3 DNA reads as TGTGCCAGCAGTTTATCCCTACGGGATGGGAACACTGAAGCTTTCTTT. It is translated as CASSLSLRDGNTEAFF. Supplemented by reference TRBV28 and TRBJ1-1, the full variable domain reads DVKVTQSSRYLVKRTGEKVFLECVQDMDHENMFWYRQDPGLGLRLIYFSYDVKMKEKGDIPEGYSVSREKKERFSLILESASTNQTSMYLCASSLSLRDGNTEAFFGQGTRLTVV.

This clonotype showed up just a few times. The chain couples TRBV28 to TRBJ1-4; no clear D. The length of the CDR3 is 13 residues. Trimming pared 3 bases from V and 7 bases from J, leaving 9 bases between. Germline loops: CDR1 MDHEN, CDR2 SYDVKM. The CDR3 coding sequence is TGTGCCAGCAGTTTCCTCGTAAGTGAAAAACTGTTTTTT. It is translated as CASSFLVSEKLFF.

This clonotype has ten or more counts. CDR3 residues: CAWKGASARGFDTIYF. The CDR3 DNA is TGTGCCTGGAAGGGGGCTTCAGCACGGGGATTCGACACCATATATTTT. The chain employs TRBV30 and TRBJ1-3, with 7 bases lining up with TRBD1. The CDR3 spans 16 residues. CDR1 is GTSNPN, CDR2 SVGIG, per germline (reference sequence). V lost 4 bases, J lost 8 bases, and 17 bases stayed unmatched. The whole variable domain, filled in from reference TRBV30 and TRBJ1-3, reads SQTIHQWPATLVQPVGSPLSLECTVEGTSNPNLYWYRQAAGRGLQLLFYSVGIGQISSEVPQNLSASRPQDRQFILSSKKLLLSDSGFYLCAWKGASARGFDTIYFGEGSWLTVV.

This clonotype has at least ten counts. J is TRBJ1-2 and V is TRBV6-1; D ambiguous. The germline V gene encodes CDR1 MNHNS and CDR2 SASEGT. The germline V and J ends were trimmed by 7 bases and 4 bases, with 13 bases remaining between them. CDR3 size: 13 residues. The CDR3 DNA follows: TGTGCCAGCAACACAGCGTTATCCTATGGCTACACCTTC. It encodes CASNTALSYGYTF.

Points on this clonotype: At one end, the junction sequence differs from germline, possibly due to a read error. This chain joins TRBV7-9 and TRBJ2-7; the D gene is possibly TRBD2 (5 bases). The CDR3 sequence is 15 residues long. Germline V CDR1 and CDR2: SEHNR, FQNEAQ (reference sequence). The CDR3 nucleotides read TGCGCCAGCAGCCAAGTCCTGAGAGGGCCCCACGAGCAGTACTTC. This gives the protein CASSQVLRGPHEQYF.

Ten or more counts support this clonotype. The chain has TRBV7-9 and TRBJ2-7; a possible D gene is TRBD2 (6 bases). V dropped 2 bases and J dropped 0 bases, with 8 bases sitting between them. The germline V gene encodes CDR1 SEHNR and CDR2 FQNEAQ (reference sequence). This CDR3 comprises 14 residues. The CDR3 coding sequence is TGTGCCAGCAGCTTACCGGGAGTCTCCTACGAGCAGTACTTC. As protein: CASSLPGVSYEQYF.

Many counts were recorded for this clonotype. The chain uses TRBV30 and TRBJ2-5; 8 bases match TRBD2. The V gene end was trimmed by 8 bases and the J gene end by 3 bases; junction bases not matched to a gene: 5. Germline loops: CDR1 GTSNPN, CDR2 SVGIG (reference sequence). The CDR3 contains 12 residues. The CDR3 sequence is CAHDGGEETQYF. The CDR3 region has the DNA TGTGCCCATGACGGGGGGGAAGAGACCCAGTACTTC. The full variable domain, rest sourced from reference TRBV30 and TRBJ2-5, is SQTIHQWPATLVQPVGSPLSLECTVEGTSNPNLYWYRQAAGRGLQLLFYSVGIGQISSEVPQNLSASRPQDRQFILSSKKLLLSDSGFYLCAHDGGEETQYFGPGTRLLVL.

This clonotype has a handful of counts. This chain uses TRBV19 with TRBJ1-5; tentatively, D is TRBD1 (5 bases). V was shortened by 1 base and J by 1 base, with 8 bases between the two germline ends. The CDR3 sequence is 15 residues long. CDR1 and CDR2 (germline): LNHDA, SQIVND (reference sequence). The CDR3 nucleotides read TGTGCCAGTAGTATAGGTGGGGCGAGCAATCAGCCCCAGCATTTT. Amino acids: CASSIGGASNQPQHF.

This clonotype was detected only a few times. The V call is TRBV28, the J call TRBJ2-5, with D perhaps TRBD1 (6 bases). The V and J ends lost 3 bases and 1 base respectively, with 12 bases between them. Germline loops: CDR1 MDHEN, CDR2 SYDVKM. The CDR3 covers 15 residues. The CDR3 is CASSFAARGQETQYF. CDR3 coding DNA: TGTGCCAGCAGTTTCGCGGCCAGGGGCCAAGAGACCCAGTACTTC.

The genes are TRBV6-1 and TRBJ2-3; D is undetermined. Germline V lookup: CDR1 MNHNS, CDR2 SASEGT. The CDR3 totals 13 residues. V was clipped by 3 bases and J by 0 bases, with 4 bases between them. CDR3 bases: TGTGCCAGCAGTGACGCTAGCACAGATACGCAGTATTTT. Its translation is CASSDASTDTQYF.

This clonotype was counted ten times or more. The CDR3 DNA follows: TGTGCCAGCAGCCCGACAGGGGTAAATTACAATGAGCAGTTCTTC. It specifies CASSPTGVNYNEQFF. The chain carries TRBV7-3 and TRBJ2-1; 8 nucleotides align to TRBD1. Germline V gene lookup returns CDR1 SGHTA and CDR2 FQGTGA. CDR3 length: 15 residues. With 5 bases clipped from V and 4 bases from J, the junction kept 7 bases outside the gene matches. The whole variable domain, filled in from reference TRBV7-3 and TRBJ2-1, reads GAGVSQTPSNKVTEKGKYVELRCDPISGHTALYWYRQSLGQGPEFLIYFQGTGAADDSGLPNDRFFAVRPEGSVSTLKIQRTERGDSAVYLCASSPTGVNYNEQFFGPGTRLTVL.